Sequencing of this T cell receptor beta chain was carried out in a study of post-analysis software for immune sequencing data. Germline CDR1 is SGHRS and CDR2 is YFSETQ. J was trimmed by 5 bases and V by 4 bases; bases with no gene match: 10. This CDR3 has 15 amino acids. cDNA libraries of TCR beta carried unique molecular identifiers. TCRdb itself ran the PCR reads through MiXCR, one entry per CDR3 protein. The top ten clones hold around 4.8% of a sample with approximately 250,000 distinct CDR3 sequences, 30% to 45% of them seen once. Study-level results: Roughly 5 TRBV segments, including TRBV5-6, TRBV5-1 and TRBV20-1, were more frequent in patients than controls. Normalized Chao1 diversity in multiple sclerosis patients fell significantly below that of controls.

Concerning this clonotype itself: What it recognizes is unknown.

The V call is TRBV5-1, the J call TRBJ2-3; the match to TRBD2 covers 7 bases. What was sequenced was blood. This receptor was obtained from a girl aged 10 to 17 with multiple sclerosis. CDR3 sequence reads: CASSPGGIHIDTQYF. CDR3 nucleotide sequence: TGCGCCAGCAGCCCGGGAGGTATACACATAGATACGCAGTATTTT.